This TCR beta chain was sequenced for a study of cytomegalovirus exposure and HLA in healthy donors. Whole-study findings and limits: HLA restriction was apparent for most CMV-associated TCR beta chains in a later analysis. Rates of TCR association differed by HLA locus in a later analysis, with DRB1 highest and HLA-C lowest.

This CDR3 is 14 amino acids long. Germline trimming cut 6 bases from V and 2 bases from J; bases unmatched to any gene: 5. From germline, CDR1 is SNHLY and CDR2 FYNNEI. It was with 60 Vbeta and 13 Jbeta primers that the PCR ran. Generated by immunoSEQ multiplex PCR, the TCRdb table keeps only in-frame clones and is missing some. The table includes around 230,000 clones, more than 75% detected once. About this clone: Its antigen remains unidentified.

The clonotype originates from a man aged 40-50 years in good health and CMV-seropositive. Source material: PBMCs. V is TRBV2 and J is TRBJ2-5; 8 bases are shared with TRBD1. The CDR3 here is CASSRTGTQETQYF. The CDR3 coding sequence is TGTGCCAGCAGCCGGACAGGGACACAAGAGACCCAGTACTTC.